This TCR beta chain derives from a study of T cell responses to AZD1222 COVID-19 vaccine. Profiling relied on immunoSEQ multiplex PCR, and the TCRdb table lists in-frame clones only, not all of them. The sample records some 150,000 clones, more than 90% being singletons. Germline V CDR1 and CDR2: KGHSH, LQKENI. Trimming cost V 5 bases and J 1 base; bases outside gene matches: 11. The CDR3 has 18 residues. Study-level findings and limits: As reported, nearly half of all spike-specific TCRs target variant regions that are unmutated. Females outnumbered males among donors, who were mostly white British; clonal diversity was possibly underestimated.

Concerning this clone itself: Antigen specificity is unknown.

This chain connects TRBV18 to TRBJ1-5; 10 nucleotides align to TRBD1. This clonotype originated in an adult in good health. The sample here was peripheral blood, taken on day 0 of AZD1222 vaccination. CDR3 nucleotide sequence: TGTGCCAGCTCAACTCGGACAGGGGGGCCCGGGAGCAATCAGCCCCAGCATTTT. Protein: CASSTRTGGPGSNQPQHF. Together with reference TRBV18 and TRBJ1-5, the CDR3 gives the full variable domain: NAGVMQNPRHLVRRRGQEARLRCSPMKGHSHVYWYRQLPEEGLKFMVYLQKENIIDESGMPKERFSAEFPKEGPSILRIQQVVRGDSAAYFCASSTRTGGPGSNQPQHFGDGTRLSIL.